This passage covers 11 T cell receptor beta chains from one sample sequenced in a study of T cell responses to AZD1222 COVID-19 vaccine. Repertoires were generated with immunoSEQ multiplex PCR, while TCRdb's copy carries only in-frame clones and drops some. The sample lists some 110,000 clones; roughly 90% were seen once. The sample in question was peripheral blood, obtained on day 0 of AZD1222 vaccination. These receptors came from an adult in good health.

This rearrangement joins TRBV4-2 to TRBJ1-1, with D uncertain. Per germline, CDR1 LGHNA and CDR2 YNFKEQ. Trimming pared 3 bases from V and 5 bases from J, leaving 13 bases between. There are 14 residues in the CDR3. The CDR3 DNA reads TGTGCCAGCAGCCAGCCATGGGAACAGACTGAAGCTTTCTTT. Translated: CASSQPWEQTEAFF.

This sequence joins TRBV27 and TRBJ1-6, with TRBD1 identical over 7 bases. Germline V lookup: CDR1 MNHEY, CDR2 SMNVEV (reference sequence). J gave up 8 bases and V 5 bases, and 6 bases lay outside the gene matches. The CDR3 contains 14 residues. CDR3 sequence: CASSRGQKHSPLHF. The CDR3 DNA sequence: TGTGCCAGCAGTAGGGGGCAGAAACATTCACCCCTCCACTTT.

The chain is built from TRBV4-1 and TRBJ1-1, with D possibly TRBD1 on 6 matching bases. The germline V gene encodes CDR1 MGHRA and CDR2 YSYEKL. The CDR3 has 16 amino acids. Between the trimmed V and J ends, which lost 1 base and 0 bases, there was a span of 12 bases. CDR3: CASSQGRGDMNTEAFF. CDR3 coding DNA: TGCGCCAGCAGCCAAGGAAGGGGGGACATGAACACTGAAGCTTTCTTT.

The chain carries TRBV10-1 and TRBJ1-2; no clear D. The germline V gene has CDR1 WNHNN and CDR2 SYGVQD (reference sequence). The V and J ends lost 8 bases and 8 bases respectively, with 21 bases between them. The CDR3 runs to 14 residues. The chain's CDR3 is CASLRTWGFGGYTF. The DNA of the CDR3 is TGCGCCAGCCTCAGAACTTGGGGATTTGGCGGCTACACCTTC.

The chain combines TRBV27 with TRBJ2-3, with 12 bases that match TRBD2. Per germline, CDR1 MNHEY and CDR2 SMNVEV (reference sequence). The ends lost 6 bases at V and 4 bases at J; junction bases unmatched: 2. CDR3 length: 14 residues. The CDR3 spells CASRLAGGSDTQYF. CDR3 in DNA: TGTGCCAGCAGGCTAGCGGGAGGGTCAGATACGCAGTATTTT.

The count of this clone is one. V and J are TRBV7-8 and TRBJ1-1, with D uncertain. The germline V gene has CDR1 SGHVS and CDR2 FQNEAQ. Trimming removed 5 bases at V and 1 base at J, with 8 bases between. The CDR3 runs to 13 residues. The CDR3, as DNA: TGTGCCAGCAGCCAACGACAGAACACTGAAGCTTTCTTT. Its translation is CASSQRQNTEAFF.

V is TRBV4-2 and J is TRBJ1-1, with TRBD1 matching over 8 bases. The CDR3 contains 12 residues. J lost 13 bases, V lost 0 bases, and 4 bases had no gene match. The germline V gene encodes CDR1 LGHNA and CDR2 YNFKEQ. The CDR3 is CASSQDGTGVFF. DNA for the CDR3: TGTGCCAGCAGCCAAGATGGGACAGGAGTTTTCTTT.

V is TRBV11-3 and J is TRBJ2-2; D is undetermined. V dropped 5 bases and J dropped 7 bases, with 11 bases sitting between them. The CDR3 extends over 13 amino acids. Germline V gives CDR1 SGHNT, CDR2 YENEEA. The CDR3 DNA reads TGTGCCAGCAGCCTTAGTGCAGGCGGGGAGCTGTTTTTT. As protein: CASSLSAGGELFF.

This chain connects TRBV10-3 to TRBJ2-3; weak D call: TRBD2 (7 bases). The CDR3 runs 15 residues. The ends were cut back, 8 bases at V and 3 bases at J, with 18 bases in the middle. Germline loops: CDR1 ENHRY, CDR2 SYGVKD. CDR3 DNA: TGTGCCATCTCACCAAAGGGGGGGCTAACAGATACGCAGTATTTT. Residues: CAISPKGGLTDTQYF.

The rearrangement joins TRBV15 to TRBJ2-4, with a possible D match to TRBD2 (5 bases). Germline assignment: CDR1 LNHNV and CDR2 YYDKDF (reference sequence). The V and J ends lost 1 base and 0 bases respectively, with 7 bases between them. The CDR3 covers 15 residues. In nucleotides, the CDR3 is TGTGCCACCAGCAGAGTCCGGGGAGCCAAAAACATTCAGTACTTC. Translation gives CATSRVRGAKNIQYF.

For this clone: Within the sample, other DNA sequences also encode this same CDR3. This chain's CDR3 is CASSAQGEKLFF. Written as DNA, the CDR3 is TGTGCCAGCAGCGCGCAGGGTGAAAAACTGTTTTTT. The rearrangement joins TRBV7-9 to TRBJ1-4; the D gene is possibly TRBD1 (5 bases). Looked up from germline, CDR1 is SEHNR and CDR2 is FQNEAQ (reference sequence). This CDR3 contains 12 residues. Between the trimmed V and J ends, which lost 5 bases and 7 bases, there was a span of 8 bases.